These 23 T cell receptor beta chains came from one sample sequenced in a study of identical twins. One entry per CDR3 protein results from TCRdb running MiXCR on the 5' RACE reads. The top ten clones hold roughly 13% of a sample with 600,000 to 850,000 distinct CDR3 sequences, 15% to 20% of them seen once. This same sample was also taken into another study, of T cells expressing NK-cell markers.

Input material: PBMCs. The receptor set was obtained from a woman aged 18-29 years in good health.

Details on this clonotype: Germline is not matched at one junction end, which may reflect a read error. This chain uses TRBV7-9 with TRBJ1-1; 7 bases are shared with TRBD1. CDR3 size: 12 residues. The germline V gene has CDR1 SEHNR and CDR2 FQNEAQ (reference sequence). The chain's CDR3 is CASSLVLGQEVF. CDR3 coding DNA: TGTGCCAGCAGCTTAGTTCTTGGACAGGAGGTTTTT.

The chain carries TRBV4-2 and TRBJ2-5; 8 bases are shared with TRBD2. V shed 0 bases, J shed 2 bases, and the junction held 5 bases outside the gene matches. There are 16 residues in the CDR3. CDR1 is LGHNA, CDR2 YNFKEQ, per germline. CDR3 region: CASSQEPLAEQETQYF. The CDR3, as DNA: TGTGCCAGCAGCCAAGAACCACTAGCGGAGCAAGAGACCCAGTACTTC.

The chain is built from TRBV20-1 and TRBJ2-1; 11 bases line up with TRBD2. CDR1 and CDR2 from the germline V gene are DFQATT and SNEGSKA (reference sequence). The CDR3 has 15 residues. V was pared by 5 bases and J by 9 bases, with 12 bases of the junction left unmatched. In DNA, the CDR3 is TGCAGTGCTGCGCCGGGACTAGCGGCTCTCGCTGAGCAGTTCTTC. It yields the protein CSAAPGLAALAEQFF.

This clonotype was counted a few times. Written as DNA, the CDR3 is TGCAGTGCCCGACAGGGCCACGAGCAGTACTTC. As protein: CSARQGHEQYF. V and J are TRBV20-1 and TRBJ2-7; 7 positions match TRBD1. Trimming took 6 bases from V and 5 from J; bases not matched to a gene: 4. Germline V gives CDR1 DFQATT, CDR2 SNEGSKA (reference sequence). This CDR3 has 11 amino acids.

In this sample, this clonotype turned up once. The chain recombines TRBV20-1 with TRBJ1-1; weak D call: TRBD1 (6 bases). V was cut by 6 bases and J by 4 bases, with 12 bases left in between. In germline, CDR1 is DFQATT, CDR2 SNEGSKA (reference sequence). The CDR3 is 12 residues long. CDR3 sequence: CSATQGSTEAFF. The CDR3 DNA reads as TGCAGTGCAACACAGGGTAGCACTGAAGCTTTCTTT.

Here the CDR3 DNA reads TGCGCCAGCAGCCCGGAAGGGGGCTTTGGAGAGACCCAGTACTTC. Translated: CASSPEGGFGETQYF. The chain has TRBV4-3 and TRBJ2-5; TRBD1 matches at 7 bases. The V gene end was trimmed by 4 bases and the J gene end by 4 bases; junction bases not matched to a gene: 9. The CDR3 length is 15 residues. Germline V CDR1 and CDR2: LGHNA, YSLEER.

The rearrangement links TRBV30 to TRBJ2-7; D might be TRBD2 (6 bases). Trimming removed 1 base at V and 3 bases at J, with 10 bases between. The CDR3 covers 13 residues. Germline V gene sequence: CDR1 GTSNPN, CDR2 SVGIG (reference sequence). For the CDR3, the DNA is TGTGCCTGGAGTGCCGGGAGTGGCTACGAGCAGTACTTC. This encodes CAWSAGSGYEQYF. The full variable domain, rest sourced from reference TRBV30 and TRBJ2-7, is SQTIHQWPATLVQPVGSPLSLECTVEGTSNPNLYWYRQAAGRGLQLLFYSVGIGQISSEVPQNLSASRPQDRQFILSSKKLLLSDSGFYLCAWSAGSGYEQYFGPGTRLTVT.

This clonotype has only a few counts. CDR3 DNA sequence: TGTGCCAGCGGCTCTTTTCTAACGCAGTACTTC. Protein product: CASGSFLTQYF. This chain links TRBV6-2 or TRBV6-3 with TRBJ2-7, with no clear D. The CDR3 is made up of 11 amino acids. From germline, CDR1 is MNHEY and CDR2 SVGEGT. Trimming took off 8 bases at V and 9 bases at J, with 14 bases between the two ends.

The chain uses TRBV7-2 and TRBJ2-5, with 10 nucleotides matching TRBD2. The CDR3 extends over 16 amino acids. Germline trimming cut 2 bases from V and 1 base from J; bases unmatched to any gene: 4. Looked up from germline, CDR1 is SGHTA and CDR2 is FQGNSA. The CDR3 here is CASSLRGLAAQETQYF. CDR3 in DNA: TGTGCCAGCAGCTTACGCGGACTAGCGGCCCAAGAGACCCAGTACTTC.

The CDR3 bases are TGTGCCAGCAGCCGGAGGGGGGGACCCCAGCATTTT. Translating gives CASSRRGGPQHF. The chain carries TRBV9 and TRBJ1-5, with D tentatively TRBD1 (6 bases). This CDR3 is built from 12 residues. From germline, CDR1 is SGDLS and CDR2 YYNGEE. Trimming cost V 4 bases and J 10 bases, with 12 bases left between them. The full variable domain, with the rest looked up from reference TRBV9 and TRBJ1-5, is DSGVTQTPKHLITATGQRVTLRCSPRSGDLSVYWYQQSLDQGLQFLIQYYNGEERAKGNILERFSAQQFPDLHSELNLSSLELGDSALYFCASSRRGGPQHFGDGTRLSIL.

This clonotype occurred a few times. The V gene is TRBV7-2, the J gene TRBJ2-5; 11 positions agree with TRBD2. Germline V gene lookup returns CDR1 SGHTA and CDR2 FQGNSA. V dropped 2 bases and J dropped 9; count of bases not matched to a gene: 8. The CDR3 sequence is 15 residues long. The CDR3 sequence: CASSLSLAGGQAQYF. CDR3 bases: TGTGCCAGCAGCTTATCCCTAGCGGGGGGCCAGGCCCAGTACTTC.

This clonotype came up a few times. This rearrangement joins TRBV12-3 or TRBV12-4 to TRBJ2-2, with D perhaps matching TRBD1 (6 bases). V lost 6 bases and J lost 10, with 12 bases in between. The CDR3 runs to 12 residues. CDR3 region: CASRTGWEELFF. The CDR3 DNA is TGTGCCAGCAGGACAGGTTGGGAGGAGCTGTTTTTT.

CDR3 DNA: TGCGCCAGCAGCTTCATTCCCGGGCTAAACACCGGGGAGCTGTTTTTT. It is translated as CASSFIPGLNTGELFF. The chain recombines TRBV5-1 with TRBJ2-2; no clear D gene. Germline assignment: CDR1 SGHRS and CDR2 YFSETQ. The CDR3 extends over 16 amino acids. Trimming took 2 bases from V and 2 from J, leaving 13 bases between them. The full variable domain, with the rest looked up from reference TRBV5-1 and TRBJ2-2, is KAGVTQTPRYLIKTRGQQVTLSCSPISGHRSVSWYQQTPGQGLQFLFEYFSETQRNKGNFPGRFSGRQFSNSRSEMNVSTLELGDSALYLCASSFIPGLNTGELFFGEGSRLTVL.

The chain couples TRBV7-9 to TRBJ2-2, with a weak D call TRBD1 (6 bases). CDR3 length equals 16 residues. V was shortened by 2 bases and J by 3 bases, with 13 bases between the two germline ends. Germline V gives CDR1 SEHNR, CDR2 FQNEAQ (reference sequence). The CDR3 bases are TGTGCCAGCAGCTTACGCCTCGGACAGCACACCGGGGAGCTGTTTTTT. This encodes CASSLRLGQHTGELFF.

The chain recombines TRBV29-1 with TRBJ2-7; weak D call: TRBD1 (5 bases). V dropped 4 bases and J dropped 2 bases, with 9 bases sitting between them. The CDR3 covers 12 residues. CDR1 is SQVTM, CDR2 ANQGSEA, per germline. The CDR3 DNA reads as TGCAGCGTTGTGACAGCCCCCTACGAGCAGTACTTC. This gives the protein CSVVTAPYEQYF.

The chain joins TRBV14 to TRBJ1-6, with D tentatively TRBD1 (5 bases). This CDR3 spans 13 amino acids. Trimming shortened V by 8 bases and J by 8 bases, and 13 bases separated the two germline ends. The germline gives CDR1 SGHDN, CDR2 FVKESK. The CDR3 spells CASGQLGDSPLHF. The CDR3 region has the DNA TGTGCCAGCGGGCAACTAGGGGATTCACCCCTCCACTTT.

The V and J genes are TRBV12-3 or TRBV12-4 and TRBJ2-1; TRBD1 is a possible D gene (5 bases). Trimming left V 7 bases short and J 8 bases short, with 15 bases between. The CDR3 runs to 13 residues. As DNA, the CDR3 is TGTGCCAGCAATGATGGGGCGGCCGATGAGCAGTTCTTC. It yields the protein CASNDGAADEQFF.

The chain recombines TRBV9 with TRBJ2-7; D might be TRBD2 (5 bases). Trimming removed 0 bases at V and 5 bases at J, with 15 bases between. CDR3 length equals 15 residues. Looked up from germline, CDR1 is SGDLS and CDR2 is YYNGEE. The CDR3 bases are TGTGCCAGCAGCGTAGGAGGGAGAGAATACGACGAGCAGTACTTC. It codes for CASSVGGREYDEQYF.

The V call is TRBV20-1, the J call TRBJ2-1; D is possibly TRBD1 (7 bases). V lost 1 base and J lost 10, with 20 bases in between. The germline V gene has CDR1 DFQATT and CDR2 SNEGSKA (reference sequence). This CDR3 has 15 residues. DNA of the CDR3: TGCAGTGCTAGAGTCCTGGGACAGCTCCGGGAGGAGCAGTTCTTC. Its translation is CSARVLGQLREEQFF.

There are a few counts of this clonotype. The chain joins TRBV20-1 to TRBJ2-6; no reliable D call. Germline lookup yields CDR1 DFQATT and CDR2 SNEGSKA (reference sequence). The CDR3 has 16 amino acids. The V and J ends lost 3 bases and 0 bases respectively, with 12 bases between them. Written as DNA, the CDR3 is TGCAGTGCTAGGGATCATCGGAACTCTGGGGCCAACGTCCTGACTTTC. Encoded protein: CSARDHRNSGANVLTF.

This clonotype was counted a single time. V usage is TRBV24-1 and J usage is TRBJ2-1, with D possibly being TRBD2 (5 bases). The CDR3 length is 16 residues. Germline loops: CDR1 KGHDR, CDR2 SFDVKD. V gave up 4 bases and J gave up 5 bases, with 17 bases separating them. Here the CDR3 reads CATSDPARGSHNEQFF. As DNA, the CDR3 is TGTGCCACCAGTGACCCGGCTAGAGGGAGCCACAATGAGCAGTTCTTC.

V gene TRBV20-1 combines with J gene TRBJ2-3; TRBD1 matches 8 bases. Germline lookup yields CDR1 DFQATT and CDR2 SNEGSKA (reference sequence). V shed 6 bases, J shed 1 base, and the junction held 6 bases outside the gene matches. The CDR3 loop spans 14 amino acids. In DNA form, the CDR3 reads TGCAGTGCCGGACAGGGAGGTGGCACAGATACGCAGTATTTT. It specifies CSAGQGGGTDTQYF.

This clonotype was seen only a few times. The J gene is TRBJ2-2, the V gene TRBV9, with 11 bases matching TRBD1. Looked up from germline, CDR1 is SGDLS and CDR2 is YYNGEE. The J segment lost 1 base and the V segment lost 3 bases, leaving 2 bases of the junction unmatched. This CDR3 region has 16 residues. The DNA of the CDR3 is TGTGCCAGCAGCGGGACAGGGGGCTTGAACACCGGGGAGCTGTTTTTT. It is translated as CASSGTGGLNTGELFF.